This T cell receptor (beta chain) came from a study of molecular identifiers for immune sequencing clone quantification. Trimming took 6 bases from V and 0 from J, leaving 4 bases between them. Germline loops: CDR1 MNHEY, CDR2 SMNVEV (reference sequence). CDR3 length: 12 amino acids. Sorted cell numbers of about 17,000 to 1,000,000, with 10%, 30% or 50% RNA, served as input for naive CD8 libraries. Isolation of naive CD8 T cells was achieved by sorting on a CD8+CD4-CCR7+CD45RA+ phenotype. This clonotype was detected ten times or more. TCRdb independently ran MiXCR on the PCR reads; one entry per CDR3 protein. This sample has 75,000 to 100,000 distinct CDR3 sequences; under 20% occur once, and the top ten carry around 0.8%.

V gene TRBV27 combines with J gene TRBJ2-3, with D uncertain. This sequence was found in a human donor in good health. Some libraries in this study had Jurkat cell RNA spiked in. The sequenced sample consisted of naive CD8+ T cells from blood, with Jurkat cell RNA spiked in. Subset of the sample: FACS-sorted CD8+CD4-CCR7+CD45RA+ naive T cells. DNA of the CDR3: TGTGCCAGCAGGTCTAGCACAGATACGCAGTATTTT. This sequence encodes CASRSSTDTQYF.